The clone carrying this T cell receptor beta chain was recorded many times. Antigen: not known. This record comes from a study of regulatory T cells in long-lasting Graves disease. Whole-study findings and limits: Persistent patients shared more public clonotypes (around 2,500) than newly diagnosed patients (under 1,000). Gene preferences differed: TRBV28, TRBJ1-2, TRBJ2-5 in persistent cases.

The germline V gene encodes CDR1 SQVTM and CDR2 ANQGSEA. The CDR3 is 14 amino acids. The trim removed 6 bases at V and 3 bases at J, leaving 11 bases unmatched. CDR3-region Arm-PCR and iRepertoire HTBI primers produced the TCR beta libraries. Using its own MiXCR run on the multiplex PCR reads, TCRdb lists one record per CDR3 protein. Of 580,000 or so distinct CDR3 sequences listed, roughly a sixth are singletons. Indicated time point: newly diagnosed GD, antithyroid drugs for less than 3 months. PBMC RNA served as the TCR library source. In addition, the sample was reused for a study of T cells in Graves' hyperthyroidism and ophthalmopathy. That publication notes: Uncontrolled infection, other autoimmune disease, pregnancy or lactation excluded patients.

The source was peripheral blood mononuclear cells (PBMCs), collected at new diagnosis, from a patient treated with antithyroid drugs. This receptor was obtained from a man between 18 and 35 years old with Graves disease. The gene calls are TRBV29-1 and TRBJ2-7, with 7 nucleotides matching TRBD1. CDR3: CSVEMTGSGYEQYF. The CDR3, as DNA: TGCAGCGTCGAAATGACAGGGTCTGGCTACGAGCAGTACTTC.